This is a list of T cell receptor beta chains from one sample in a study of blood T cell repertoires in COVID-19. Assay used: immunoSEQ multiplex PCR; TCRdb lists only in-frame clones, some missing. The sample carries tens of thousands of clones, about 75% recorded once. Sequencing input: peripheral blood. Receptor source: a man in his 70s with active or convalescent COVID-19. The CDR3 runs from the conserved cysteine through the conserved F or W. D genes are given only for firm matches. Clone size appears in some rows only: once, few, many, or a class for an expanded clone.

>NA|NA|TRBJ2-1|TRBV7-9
CASSSVYNEQFF
TGTGCCAGCAGCTCCGTCTACAATGAGCAGTTCTTC
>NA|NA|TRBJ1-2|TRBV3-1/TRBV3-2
CASSQYFPGGSNYGYTF
TGTGCCAGCAGCCAATATTTTCCGGGGGGATCTAACTATGGCTACACCTTC
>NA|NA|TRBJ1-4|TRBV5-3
CARSLGRVNEKLFF
TGTGCCAGAAGCTTGGGCAGGGTTAATGAAAAACTGTTTTTT
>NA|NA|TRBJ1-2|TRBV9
CASSPQGQIYGYTF
TGTGCCAGCAGCCCTCAGGGGCAGATCTATGGCTACACCTTC
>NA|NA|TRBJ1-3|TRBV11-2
CASSLGRGSSGNTIYF
TGTGCCAGCAGCTTAGGAAGAGGATCCTCTGGAAACACCATATATTTT
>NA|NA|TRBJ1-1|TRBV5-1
CASRLLAGVAAEAFF
TGCGCCAGCAGACTCCTGGCGGGGGTGGCTGCTGAAGCTTTCTTT
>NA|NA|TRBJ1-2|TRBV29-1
CSVAVRGGYTF
TGCAGCGTTGCAGTTAGAGGGGGCTACACCTTC
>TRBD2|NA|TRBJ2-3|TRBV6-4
CASSDAPSGGLLYF
TGTGCCAGCAGTGACGCACCTAGCGGGGGGTTGTTGTATTTT
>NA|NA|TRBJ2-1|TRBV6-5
CASQKQGNEQFF
TGTGCCAGCCAGAAACAGGGCAATGAGCAGTTCTTC
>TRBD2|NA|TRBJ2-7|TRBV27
CASSSKPTSGASHEQYF
TGTGCCAGCAGTTCCAAGCCGACTAGCGGGGCGTCTCACGAGCAGTACTTC
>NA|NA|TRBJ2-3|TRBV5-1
CASSWRRGPTDTQYF
TGCGCCAGCAGTTGGAGGAGGGGCCCCACAGATACGCAGTATTTT
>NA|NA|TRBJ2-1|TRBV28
CASRGASSYNEQFF
TGTGCCAGTAGGGGTGCGAGCTCCTACAATGAGCAGTTCTTC
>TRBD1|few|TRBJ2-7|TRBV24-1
CASNGTASYEQYF
TGTGCCAGCAATGGGACAGCATCCTACGAGCAGTACTTC
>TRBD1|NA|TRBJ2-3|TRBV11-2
CASSFAGGVGTDTQYF
TGTGCCAGCAGCTTTGCAGGGGGAGTCGGCACAGATACGCAGTATTTT
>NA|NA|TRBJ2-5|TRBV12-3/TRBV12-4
CASSFHRQETQYF
TGTGCCAGCAGTTTCCACAGGCAAGAGACCCAGTACTTC
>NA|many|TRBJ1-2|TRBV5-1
CASGRGVGGYTF
TGCGCCAGCGGCAGGGGAGTCGGAGGCTACACCTTC
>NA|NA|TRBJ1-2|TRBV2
CASLDWSLYGYTF
TGTGCCAGCCTAGACTGGAGTCTTTATGGCTACACCTTC
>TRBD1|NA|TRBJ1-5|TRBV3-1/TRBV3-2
CASSQGSGQGRQPQHF
TGTGCCAGCAGCCAAGGGTCCGGACAGGGGCGACAGCCCCAGCATTTT
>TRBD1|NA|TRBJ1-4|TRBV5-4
CASSFETGVGEKLFF
TGTGCCAGCAGCTTCGAAACAGGGGTTGGTGAAAAACTGTTTTTT
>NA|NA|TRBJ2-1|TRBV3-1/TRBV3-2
CASSQGRDLNFGSEQFF
TGTGCCAGCAGCCAAGGGCGGGACCTAAACTTTGGGAGTGAGCAGTTCTTC
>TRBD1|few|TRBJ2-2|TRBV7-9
CASSTRSYLGQSGELFF
TGTGCCAGCAGCACCCGCAGCTACTTGGGACAGTCCGGGGAGCTGTTTTTT
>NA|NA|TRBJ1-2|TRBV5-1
CASSLGSSGARYGYTF
TGCGCCAGCAGCTTGGGGTCTTCAGGGGCGCGGTATGGCTACACCTTC
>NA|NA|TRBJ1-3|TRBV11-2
CASSGVIPTGSSGNTIYF
TGTGCCAGCAGCGGAGTTATTCCCACAGGTTCCTCTGGAAACACCATATATTTT
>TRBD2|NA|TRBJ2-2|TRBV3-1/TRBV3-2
CASSQVYTSDNTGELFF
TGTGCCAGCAGCCAAGTATATACTAGCGATAACACCGGGGAGCTGTTTTTT
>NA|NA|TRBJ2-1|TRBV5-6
CASSLTIEKINDNEQFF
TGTGCCAGCAGCTTGACCATCGAGAAGATAAACGACAATGAGCAGTTCTTC
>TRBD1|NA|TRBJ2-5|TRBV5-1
CASSLVAQGASETQYF
TGCGCCAGCAGCTTGGTAGCCCAGGGGGCGTCGGAGACCCAGTACTTC